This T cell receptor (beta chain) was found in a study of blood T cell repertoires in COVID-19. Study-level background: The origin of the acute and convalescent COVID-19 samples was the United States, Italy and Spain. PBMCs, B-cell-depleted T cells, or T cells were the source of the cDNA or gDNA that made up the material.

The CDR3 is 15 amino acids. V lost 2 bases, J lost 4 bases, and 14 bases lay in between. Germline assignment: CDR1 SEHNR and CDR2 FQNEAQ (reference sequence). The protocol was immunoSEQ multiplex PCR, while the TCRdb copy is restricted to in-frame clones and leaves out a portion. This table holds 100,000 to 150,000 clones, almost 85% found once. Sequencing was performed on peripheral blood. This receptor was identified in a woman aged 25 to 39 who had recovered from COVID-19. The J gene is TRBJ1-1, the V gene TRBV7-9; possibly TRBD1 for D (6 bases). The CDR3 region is CASSLSRGSATEAFF. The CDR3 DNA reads TGTGCCAGCAGCTTATCAAGGGGGTCAGCCACTGAAGCTTTCTTT.